These 17 T cell receptor beta chains were all obtained from the same sample, sequenced in a study of blood T cell repertoires in COVID-19. Measured with immunoSEQ multiplex PCR; TCRdb has only the in-frame clones, and not every one. The sample consists of under 250,000 clones, about 90% of them appearing once. The sequencing input was peripheral blood. The receptors were sampled from a man aged 25-45 years with acute or convalescent COVID-19.

The rearrangement links TRBV6-1 to TRBJ1-4; D gene unclear. The CDR3 sequence is 15 residues long. V was shortened by 0 bases and J by 5 bases, with 10 bases between the two germline ends. Germline V gene lookup returns CDR1 MNHNS and CDR2 SASEGT. CDR3: CASSEAEFHNEKLFF. The DNA of the CDR3 is TGTGCCAGCAGTGAAGCAGAGTTCCACAATGAAAAACTGTTTTTT.

The chain is built from TRBV9 and TRBJ2-3; 14 bases are a match to TRBD2. CDR3 size: 16 residues. CDR1 is SGDLS and CDR2 is YYNGEE in the germline V gene. V was pared by 4 bases and J by 4 bases, with 5 bases of the junction left unmatched. CDR3 loop: CASSIGTSGRADTQYF. The DNA for the CDR3 is TGTGCCAGCAGCATCGGGACTAGCGGGAGAGCAGATACGCAGTATTTT.

This chain uses TRBV19 with TRBJ1-1, with D possibly TRBD1 on 6 matching bases. The V gene's germline CDR1 is LNHDA and CDR2 SQIVND (reference sequence). The length of the CDR3 is 13 residues. Trimming left V 1 base short and J 4 bases short, with 7 bases between. CDR3 region: CASSIGRGTEAFF. Written as DNA, the CDR3 is TGTGCCAGTAGTATAGGCAGGGGCACTGAAGCTTTCTTT.

This clone was seen once. CDR3 loop: CASILTSNTGELFF. CDR3 nucleotides: TGTGCCAGCATTTTGACTTCCAACACCGGGGAGCTGTTTTTT. The chain links TRBV6-5 to TRBJ2-2; D unresolved. Deletions cut 7 bases from V and 2 bases from J, with 11 bases between. Germline CDR1 MNHEY, CDR2 SVGAGI. The CDR3 runs 14 residues.

The chain couples TRBV19 to TRBJ2-5; 10 positions agree with TRBD2. Germline loops: CDR1 LNHDA, CDR2 SQIVND (reference sequence). This CDR3 has 16 residues. V lost 5 bases and J lost 4; bases outside the gene matches: 10. The CDR3 coding sequence is TGTGCCAGTAGTCCCCTAGCGGGGGCTACCGGAGAGACCCAGTACTTC. Its translation is CASSPLAGATGETQYF.

V and J are TRBV28 and TRBJ2-7, with D possibly being TRBD1 (6 bases). From germline, CDR1 is MDHEN and CDR2 SYDVKM. Trimming took off 10 bases at V and 1 base at J, with 17 bases between the two ends. The CDR3 is 14 amino acids. The CDR3 nucleotides are TGTGCCACCTTCCCAGGACAGAGTTCCTACGAGCAGTACTTC. Translation gives CATFPGQSSYEQYF. Variable domain in full (rest from reference TRBV28 and TRBJ2-7): DVKVTQSSRYLVKRTGEKVFLECVQDMDHENMFWYRQDPGLGLRLIYFSYDVKMKEKGDIPEGYSVSREKKERFSLILESASTNQTSMYLCATFPGQSSYEQYFGPGTRLTVT.

The chain uses TRBV11-2 and TRBJ1-4, with 9 bases lining up with TRBD1. CDR3 length: 14 amino acids. The germline gives CDR1 SGHAT, CDR2 FQNNGV. V lost 2 bases, J lost 7 bases, and 2 bases stayed unmatched. In DNA, the CDR3 is TGTGCCAGCAGCTTAAAGACAGGGGGTGAAAAACTGTTTTTT. Protein product: CASSLKTGGEKLFF.

The V and J genes are TRBV30 and TRBJ2-5, with TRBD1 matching 7 bases. Looked up from germline, CDR1 is GTSNPN and CDR2 is SVGIG (reference sequence). V gave up 0 bases and J gave up 5 bases; unmatched junction bases: 12. This CDR3 contains 16 residues. CDR3 in amino acids: CAWSVAGTARGETQYF. CDR3 coding DNA: TGTGCCTGGAGTGTAGCAGGGACAGCCAGAGGGGAGACCCAGTACTTC.

This rearrangement joins TRBV27 to TRBJ2-7; 9 nucleotides line up with TRBD2. The CDR3 extends over 14 amino acids. Germline lookup yields CDR1 MNHEY and CDR2 SMNVEV (reference sequence). The V segment lost 9 bases and the J segment 2 bases; nucleotides outside the gene matches: 8. In DNA form, the CDR3 reads TGTGCCAGTATGCGGCTAGCGGGAACCTACGAGCAGTACTTC. Translation gives CASMRLAGTYEQYF.

The V call is TRBV6-5, the J call TRBJ1-6; TRBD1 matches at 7 bases. V shed 6 bases and J 7 bases; nucleotides not matched to a gene: 9. The germline V gene has CDR1 MNHEY and CDR2 SVGAGI. The length of the CDR3 is 15 residues. CDR3 coding DNA: TGTGCCAGCAGACCTGCAGGGGGTTTGAATTCACCCCTCCACTTT. It specifies CASRPAGGLNSPLHF.

J is TRBJ2-3 and V is TRBV28; D unresolved. Trimming shortened V by 7 bases and J by 2 bases, and 10 bases separated the two germline ends. CDR1 and CDR2 from the germline V gene are MDHEN and SYDVKM. The CDR3 sequence is 13 residues long. CDR3 in amino acids: CASNSPYTDTQYF. CDR3 sequence (DNA): TGTGCCAGCAACAGTCCCTACACAGATACGCAGTATTTT.

This rearrangement joins TRBV7-3 to TRBJ2-1, with 16 positions matching TRBD2. The junction had 8 bases not matched to a gene; V was cut back by 5 bases and J by 1 base. Germline values: CDR1 SGHTA, CDR2 FQGTGA. The CDR3 is 19 residues long. The CDR3 reads CASSHGTSGRVGSYNEQFF. For the CDR3, the DNA is TGTGCCAGCAGCCACGGGACTAGCGGGAGGGTAGGATCCTACAATGAGCAGTTCTTC.

The chain employs TRBV2 and TRBJ2-3; D perhaps matches TRBD1 (5 bases). Germline assignment: CDR1 SNHLY and CDR2 FYNNEI. The CDR3 contains 15 residues. V was cut by 3 bases and J by 2 bases, with 12 bases left in between. The CDR3 here is CASSEQGSPTDTQYF. The CDR3 coding sequence is TGTGCCAGCAGTGAGCAGGGATCCCCCACAGATACGCAGTATTTT.

The gene calls are TRBV2 and TRBJ2-1; D not resolved. V lost 5 bases to trimming and J lost 7 bases, with 6 bases between them. This CDR3 comprises 11 residues. The V gene's germline CDR1 is SNHLY and CDR2 FYNNEI. The CDR3 here is CASSIMNEQFF. The CDR3 nucleotides read TGTGCCAGCAGTATCATGAATGAGCAGTTCTTC.

The chain combines TRBV28 with TRBJ1-5; 11 bases align to TRBD1. The CDR3 runs 17 residues. The germline gives CDR1 MDHEN, CDR2 SYDVKM. V lost 11 bases and J lost 0; bases outside the gene matches: 12. The CDR3, as DNA: TGTGCCGCAAGATATGGGACAGGGGGTTATAGCAATCAGCCCCAGCATTTT. As protein: CAARYGTGGYSNQPQHF.

The chain joins TRBV24-1 to TRBJ2-1, with TRBD2 as a possible D gene (5 bases). Germline V CDR1 and CDR2: KGHDR, SFDVKD. This CDR3 has 13 amino acids. V was trimmed by 3 bases and J by 7 bases, leaving 9 bases between them. The CDR3 reads CATSDTGINEQFF. Here the CDR3 DNA reads TGTGCCACCAGTGATACGGGGATAAATGAGCAGTTCTTC.

This clone turned up a few times. This chain connects TRBV9 to TRBJ1-1, with TRBD1 matching 8 bases. The length of the CDR3 is 17 residues. CDR1 is SGDLS and CDR2 is YYNGEE in the germline V gene. V shed 4 bases, J shed 5 bases, and the junction held 16 bases outside the gene matches. The CDR3 protein is CASSPRAGQGRRTEAFF. The CDR3 DNA reads TGTGCCAGCAGCCCCAGGGCCGGACAGGGCAGAAGGACTGAAGCTTTCTTT.